This is a list of T cell receptor beta chains from one sample in a study of blood T cell repertoires in COVID-19. Some clones are missing from TCRdb's copy, which holds only in-frame ones; the method was immunoSEQ multiplex PCR. The sample yields hundreds of thousands of clones, 65% to 85% seen once. Material for sequencing was peripheral blood. The receptors were sampled from a woman in her forties with active or convalescent COVID-19. Both conserved end residues are part of each CDR3. A D gene is named only where the DNA matches it firmly. Clone size is given for some rows only: seen once, a few or many times, or a class if the clone is expanded.

j_gene: TRBJ1-2
v_gene: TRBV7-3
d_gene: TRBD1
abundance: -
CDR3nt: TGTGCCAGCAGCTCCGGACAGGGCCATGGCTACACCTTC
CDR3aa: CASSSGQGHGYTF

j_gene: TRBJ1-1
v_gene: TRBV6-6
d_gene: -
abundance: -
CDR3nt: TGTGCCAGCAGCCGACAGAACACTGAAGCTTTCTTT
CDR3aa: CASSRQNTEAFF

j_gene: TRBJ2-3
v_gene: TRBV7-3
d_gene: -
abundance: -
CDR3nt: TGTGCCAGCAGCCAGGGACGGGGGACAGATACGCAGTATTTT
CDR3aa: CASSQGRGTDTQYF

j_gene: TRBJ2-3
v_gene: TRBV3-1/TRBV3-2
d_gene: -
abundance: -
CDR3nt: TGTGCCAGCAGCTCCGGTATGGGGGGAAAAGTCGATACGCAGTATTTT
CDR3aa: CASSSGMGGKVDTQYF

j_gene: TRBJ1-5
v_gene: TRBV28
d_gene: -
abundance: -
CDR3nt: TGTGCCAGCACCTCAGGCGATCAGCCCCAGCATTTT
CDR3aa: CASTSGDQPQHF

j_gene: TRBJ1-6
v_gene: TRBV6-5
d_gene: TRBD1
abundance: -
CDR3nt: TGTGCCAGCAGCACAGGGGGCGTTCATAATTCACCCCTCCACTTT
CDR3aa: CASSTGGVHNSPLHF

j_gene: TRBJ1-5
v_gene: TRBV5-1
d_gene: -
abundance: -
CDR3nt: TGCGCCAGCACTCCTCAGCCCGGCGGTCAGCCCCAGCATTTT
CDR3aa: CASTPQPGGQPQHF

j_gene: TRBJ1-6
v_gene: TRBV3-1/TRBV3-2
d_gene: -
abundance: -
CDR3nt: TGTGCCAGCAGCCAGCCGCAGGGGAATTCACCCCTCCACTTT
CDR3aa: CASSQPQGNSPLHF

j_gene: TRBJ1-5
v_gene: TRBV19
d_gene: -
abundance: -
CDR3nt: TGTGCCACAGGGACTCCGGGGGGCAATCAGCCCCAGCATTTT
CDR3aa: CATGTPGGNQPQHF

j_gene: TRBJ2-1
v_gene: TRBV5-4
d_gene: -
abundance: -
CDR3nt: TGTGCCAGCAGCTTGGCTGGAGGCAATGAGCAGTTCTTC
CDR3aa: CASSLAGGNEQFF

j_gene: TRBJ1-1
v_gene: TRBV6-5
d_gene: TRBD1
abundance: -
CDR3nt: TGTGCCAGCAGTTTAAGACAGGGCAACACTGAAGCTTTCTTT
CDR3aa: CASSLRQGNTEAFF

j_gene: TRBJ1-3
v_gene: TRBV2
d_gene: -
abundance: -
CDR3nt: TGTGCCAGCAGCTGGTTTACAGGCGTCTCTGGAAACACCATATATTTT
CDR3aa: CASSWFTGVSGNTIYF

j_gene: TRBJ2-6
v_gene: TRBV10-1
d_gene: -
abundance: -
CDR3nt: TGCGCCAGCAGCCCAGGGTCCGGGGCCAACGTCCTGACTTTC
CDR3aa: CASSPGSGANVLTF

j_gene: TRBJ2-2
v_gene: TRBV9
d_gene: TRBD1
abundance: -
CDR3nt: TGTGCCAGCAGCCCCCCCCGGACAGGGGACGCCGGGGAGCTGTTTTTT
CDR3aa: CASSPPRTGDAGELFF

j_gene: TRBJ1-4
v_gene: TRBV4-1
d_gene: -
abundance: -
CDR3nt: TGCGCCAGCAGCCAACTAGGGGCGGGAGAAAAACTGTTTTTT
CDR3aa: CASSQLGAGEKLFF

j_gene: TRBJ1-5
v_gene: TRBV7-2
d_gene: -
abundance: -
CDR3nt: TGTGCCAGCAGCTTAAGGGGGTCGGGCAATCAGCCCCAGCATTTT
CDR3aa: CASSLRGSGNQPQHF

j_gene: TRBJ1-2
v_gene: TRBV15
d_gene: TRBD1
abundance: -
CDR3nt: TGTGCCACCAGCAGAGATAGGACAGGGTCGTATGGCTACACCTTC
CDR3aa: CATSRDRTGSYGYTF

j_gene: TRBJ1-6
v_gene: TRBV10-1
d_gene: -
abundance: -
CDR3nt: TGCGCCAGCAGGAGAGAACAGCCCCCCTGGGCCCTCCACTTT
CDR3aa: CASRREQPPWALHF

j_gene: TRBJ1-2
v_gene: TRBV5-1
d_gene: TRBD1
abundance: once
CDR3nt: TGCGCCAGCAGCTCTCAGATCCGGACAGGGGCTAATGGCTACACCTTC
CDR3aa: CASSSQIRTGANGYTF

j_gene: TRBJ1-1
v_gene: TRBV7-3
d_gene: -
abundance: -
CDR3nt: TGTGCCAGCAGCTCTGGGGTCACAGGGTCGGCTTTCTTT
CDR3aa: CASSSGVTGSAFF

j_gene: TRBJ1-2
v_gene: TRBV28
d_gene: TRBD1
abundance: -
CDR3nt: TGTGCCAGCAGCAGCAAGGACAGGGGGCTAGATGGCTACACCTTC
CDR3aa: CASSSKDRGLDGYTF

j_gene: TRBJ2-5
v_gene: TRBV9
d_gene: TRBD2
abundance: -
CDR3nt: TGTGCCAGCAGCGTAGGGCTGTATAGCGGGGGGCCAGGGGAGACCCAGTACTTC
CDR3aa: CASSVGLYSGGPGETQYF

j_gene: TRBJ1-2
v_gene: TRBV6-1
d_gene: -
abundance: few
CDR3nt: TGTGCCAGCAGTGAAGTGGAGGCCTATGGCTACACCTTC
CDR3aa: CASSEVEAYGYTF

j_gene: TRBJ2-3
v_gene: TRBV6-4
d_gene: TRBD2
abundance: many
CDR3nt: TGTGCCAGCAGTGAGCTAGCGGGGGCGTACACAGATACGCAGTATTTT
CDR3aa: CASSELAGAYTDTQYF

j_gene: TRBJ2-5
v_gene: TRBV2
d_gene: TRBD2
abundance: few
CDR3nt: TGTGCCAGCAGTTCACTAGCGGGGGGGCCCCAAGAGACCCAGTACTTC
CDR3aa: CASSSLAGGPQETQYF

j_gene: TRBJ1-2
v_gene: TRBV28
d_gene: -
abundance: -
CDR3nt: TGTGCCAGCAGTTTCTGGGGCGGAATCGCGGGAGGCTACACCTTC
CDR3aa: CASSFWGGIAGGYTF

j_gene: TRBJ1-1
v_gene: TRBV2
d_gene: -
abundance: -
CDR3nt: TGTGCCAGCGGCTCAGAGAACACTGAAGCTTTCTTT
CDR3aa: CASGSENTEAFF

j_gene: TRBJ1-1
v_gene: TRBV6-6
d_gene: TRBD1
abundance: -
CDR3nt: TGTGCCAGCAGGTACGACAGGGACACTGAAGCTTTCTTT
CDR3aa: CASRYDRDTEAFF

j_gene: TRBJ2-6
v_gene: TRBV27
d_gene: -
abundance: -
CDR3nt: TGTGCCAGCAGTTTAACAGTCTCTGGGGCCAACGTCCTGACTTTC
CDR3aa: CASSLTVSGANVLTF

j_gene: TRBJ1-6
v_gene: TRBV6-5
d_gene: TRBD1
abundance: -
CDR3nt: TGTGCCAGCACCTACGACAGGGTTGGTTCACCCCTCCACTTT
CDR3aa: CASTYDRVGSPLHF

j_gene: TRBJ1-6
v_gene: TRBV7-9
d_gene: TRBD1
abundance: -
CDR3nt: TGTGCCAGCAGCTTAGCAGGGGGCAATTCACCCCTCCACTTT
CDR3aa: CASSLAGGNSPLHF

j_gene: TRBJ2-5
v_gene: TRBV4-2
d_gene: TRBD2
abundance: -
CDR3nt: TGTGCCAGCAGCCAAGATTTTAGCTCTGGCAGGGAGGGAGAGACCCAGTACTTC
CDR3aa: CASSQDFSSGREGETQYF

j_gene: TRBJ2-1
v_gene: TRBV28
d_gene: -
abundance: few
CDR3nt: TGTGCCAGCAGCCCGGACAGTTACAATGAGCAGTTCTTC
CDR3aa: CASSPDSYNEQFF

j_gene: TRBJ1-5
v_gene: TRBV19
d_gene: TRBD1
abundance: -
CDR3nt: TGTGCCAGTACTATGGGTTCCCAGGGGGCTCAGCCCCAGCATTTT
CDR3aa: CASTMGSQGAQPQHF

j_gene: TRBJ1-4
v_gene: TRBV2
d_gene: -
abundance: once
CDR3nt: TGTGCCAGCAGTGAACCGAGGGGGTTGTCGGGAAAACTGTTTTTT
CDR3aa: CASSEPRGLSGKLFF

j_gene: TRBJ1-1
v_gene: TRBV19
d_gene: -
abundance: -
CDR3nt: TGTGCCAGTAGTGGCACAGGGATCATGAACACTGAAGCTTTCTTT
CDR3aa: CASSGTGIMNTEAFF

j_gene: TRBJ1-1
v_gene: TRBV10-1
d_gene: -
abundance: -
CDR3nt: TGCGCCAGCAGTGAGTCGGTAGGGGAGAACACTGAAGCTTTCTTT
CDR3aa: CASSESVGENTEAFF

j_gene: TRBJ1-2
v_gene: TRBV19
d_gene: TRBD1
abundance: many
CDR3nt: TGTGCCAGTAGTCTCTCCTGGGACAGCTCTAACTATGGCTACACCTTC
CDR3aa: CASSLSWDSSNYGYTF

j_gene: TRBJ2-5
v_gene: TRBV7-8
d_gene: TRBD2
abundance: -
CDR3nt: TGTGCCAGCAGCTTAATCCAGCGGGGGGCCCTGCAAGAGACCCAGTACTTC
CDR3aa: CASSLIQRGALQETQYF

j_gene: TRBJ2-3
v_gene: TRBV5-7
d_gene: TRBD1
abundance: -
CDR3nt: TGTGCCAGCAGCTTTACGACAGGGAATAGCACAGATACGCAGTATTTT
CDR3aa: CASSFTTGNSTDTQYF

j_gene: TRBJ1-5
v_gene: TRBV28
d_gene: TRBD1
abundance: -
CDR3nt: TGTGCCAGCAGTTTTGGGACAGTGAACAATCAGCCCCAGCATTTT
CDR3aa: CASSFGTVNNQPQHF

j_gene: TRBJ2-3
v_gene: TRBV5-1
d_gene: TRBD2
abundance: -
CDR3nt: TGCGCCAGCAGCCACAGCACCGGGGGGGTAGCAGATACGCAGTATTTT
CDR3aa: CASSHSTGGVADTQYF

j_gene: TRBJ1-2
v_gene: TRBV6-5
d_gene: -
abundance: -
CDR3nt: TGTGCCAGCAGCCCCGCGGGGGCGGACTATGGCTACACCTTC
CDR3aa: CASSPAGADYGYTF

j_gene: TRBJ1-6
v_gene: TRBV7-6
d_gene: -
abundance: -
CDR3nt: TGTGCCAGCAGCTTAAGGCAGGCTTATAATTCACCCCTCCACTTT
CDR3aa: CASSLRQAYNSPLHF

j_gene: TRBJ1-6
v_gene: TRBV28
d_gene: -
abundance: -
CDR3nt: TGTGCCAGCAGTCCCTCAGGCGCCCTCCACTTT
CDR3aa: CASSPSGALHF

j_gene: TRBJ1-4
v_gene: TRBV2
d_gene: TRBD1
abundance: -
CDR3nt: TGTGCCAGCAAAGGGGGCTGGAATGAAAAACTGTTTTTT
CDR3aa: CASKGGWNEKLFF

j_gene: TRBJ2-7
v_gene: TRBV5-4
d_gene: TRBD1
abundance: -
CDR3nt: TGTGCCAGCAGAAAGGACAGGGGGCTGTACGAGCAGTACTTC
CDR3aa: CASRKDRGLYEQYF